The 26 T cell receptor beta chains below all came from one sample that was sequenced in a study of regulatory T cells in long-lasting Graves disease. iRepertoire HTBI primers and Arm-PCR of CDR3 regions built TCR beta libraries. TCRdb re-called the multiplex PCR reads with MiXCR, one entry per CDR3 protein. The sample yields around 420,000 distinct CDR3 sequences, around 15% seen once. Time point of the sample: newly diagnosed GD, antithyroid drugs for less than 3 months. PBMC-extracted RNA yielded the TCR library. This material consisted of peripheral blood mononuclear cells (PBMCs), taken at new diagnosis, from a patient treated with antithyroid drugs. These receptors came from a female donor with Graves disease.

This clonotype has ten or more counts. At one of its ends the junction is not consistent with the germline gene, which may arise from a read error. The genes are TRBV5-1 and TRBJ1-6; D not certain. The CDR3 is 15 residues long. Germline CDR1 reads SGHRS; CDR2 reads YFSETQ. CDR3 DNA: TGTGCCAGCAGCCCGGGCAACGGGGAGGATTCACCCCTCCACTTT. Its translation is CASSPGNGEDSPLHF. Combining the CDR3 with reference TRBV5-1 and TRBJ1-6 gives the whole variable domain KAGVTQTPRYLIKTRGQQVTLSCSPISGHRSVSWYQQTPGQGLQFLFEYFSETQRNKGNFPGRFSGRQFSNSRSEMNVSTLELGDSALYLCASSPGNGEDSPLHFGNGTRLTVT.

This clonotype was observed a handful of times. The gene calls are TRBV6-2 or TRBV6-3 and TRBJ2-1; 10 bases are a match to TRBD2. The germline V gene encodes CDR1 MNHEY and CDR2 SVGEGT. The CDR3 spans 19 residues. V was pared by 0 bases and J by 1 base, with 9 bases of the junction left unmatched. The CDR3 region has the DNA TGTGCCAGCAGTTACTCGCCAGCGGGAGGGCCTAAGTCCTACAATGAGCAGTTCTTC. Its translation: CASSYSPAGGPKSYNEQFF.

This clonotype was detected many times. The chain uses TRBV12-3 or TRBV12-4 and TRBJ2-7, with TRBD2 matching 11 bases. J was trimmed by 6 bases and V by 6 bases; bases with no gene match: 13. The length of the CDR3 is 16 residues. CDR3 loop: CASSKLAGVTSGEQYF. The CDR3 DNA follows: TGTGCCAGCAGCAAACTAGCGGGAGTTACCTCTGGCGAGCAGTACTTC.

In its sample, this clonotype was seen many times. The chain employs TRBV7-9 and TRBJ1-2; D is uncertain. Germline loops: CDR1 SEHNR, CDR2 FQNEAQ (reference sequence). This CDR3 has 12 residues. The germline V and J ends were trimmed by 5 bases and 2 bases, with 6 bases remaining between them. The CDR3 DNA reads as TGTGCCAGCAGCAGGGTCAACTATGGCTACACCTTC. Protein product: CASSRVNYGYTF.

This clonotype occurred many times. V and J are TRBV5-1 and TRBJ1-3; D might be TRBD1 (5 bases). Deletions cut 7 bases from V and 0 bases from J, with 11 bases between. CDR1 is SGHRS and CDR2 is YFSETQ in the germline V gene. There are 14 residues in the CDR3. The CDR3 DNA sequence: TGCGCCAGCCGAAGCGGGACCTCTGGAAACACCATATATTTT. Translating it yields CASRSGTSGNTIYF. Full variable domain (remainder filled in from reference TRBV5-1 and TRBJ1-3): KAGVTQTPRYLIKTRGQQVTLSCSPISGHRSVSWYQQTPGQGLQFLFEYFSETQRNKGNFPGRFSGRQFSNSRSEMNVSTLELGDSALYLCASRSGTSGNTIYFGEGSWLTVV.

This clonotype appeared a few times. The chain recombines TRBV6-2 or TRBV6-3 with TRBJ2-1; 8 bases are shared with TRBD1. The junction had 5 bases not matched to a gene; V was cut back by 7 bases and J by 9 bases. The germline gives CDR1 MNHEY, CDR2 SVGEGT. This CDR3 has 12 residues. The CDR3 reads CASTQTGAEQFF. The CDR3 DNA reads as TGTGCCAGCACCCAGACAGGGGCTGAGCAGTTCTTC.

This clonotype appeared many times. V and J are TRBV12-3 or TRBV12-4 and TRBJ1-5; D remains unclear. This CDR3 region has 17 residues. Trimming cost V 1 base and J 0 bases, with 13 bases left between them. CDR3 DNA: TGTGCCAGCAGTTTAGAAGGGTCCAGTTATAGCAATCAGCCCCAGCATTTT. This encodes CASSLEGSSYSNQPQHF.

The table lists this clonotype with many counts. This chain uses TRBV20-1 with TRBJ1-1, with a weak D call TRBD1 (5 bases). Germline CDR1 is DFQATT and CDR2 is SNEGSKA (reference sequence). Deletions cut 6 bases from V and 5 bases from J, with 19 bases between. This CDR3 has 14 residues. CDR3 in DNA: TGCAGTGCCGGAGGATCCCTCTGGGGGACTGAAGCTTTCTTT. Encoded protein: CSAGGSLWGTEAFF.

The genes are TRBV6-5 and TRBJ2-7; D ambiguous. The V gene's germline CDR1 is MNHEY and CDR2 SVGAGI. Trimming removed 0 bases from V and 5 bases from J, with 8 bases in between. The CDR3 loop spans 13 amino acids. The CDR3: CASSYSIADEQYF. DNA for the CDR3: TGTGCCAGCAGTTACTCGATTGCGGACGAGCAGTACTTC.

The chain combines TRBV7-9 with TRBJ1-5, with TRBD1 identical over 11 bases. The CDR3 consists of 15 residues. CDR1 is SEHNR, CDR2 FQNEAQ, per germline (reference sequence). After removal of 5 bases from V and 6 bases from J, the junction contained 6 bases not matched to a gene. DNA of the CDR3: TGTGCCAGCAGCCCGGGGACAGGGGGGATTCAGCCCCAGCATTTT. This encodes CASSPGTGGIQPQHF.

This sequence joins TRBV7-7 and TRBJ2-5; D not certain. CDR3 length equals 13 residues. V lost 2 bases, J lost 5 bases, and 9 bases lay in between. Germline assignment: CDR1 SSHAT and CDR2 FNYEAQ (reference sequence). CDR3 coding DNA: TGTGCCAGCAGCTTACGCTCCCTCGAGACCCAGTACTTC. Protein: CASSLRSLETQYF.

Many counts were recorded for this clonotype. Sequence at one end of the junction differs from germline and may be a read error. CDR3 DNA: TGTGCCACAAGTGGTGGCAGGCTTCTCTCCTACAATGAGCAGTTCTTC. Translated, it gives CATSGGRLLSYNEQFF. V and J are TRBV24-1 and TRBJ2-1; D is ambiguous. The CDR3 totals 16 residues. The V gene's germline CDR1 is KGHDR and CDR2 SFDVKD.

This clonotype was recorded many times. The J gene is TRBJ1-1, the V gene TRBV4-1; D possibly corresponds to TRBD1 (6 bases). This CDR3 region has 12 residues. V lost 8 bases and J 10 bases, leaving 17 bases between the germline ends. CDR1 is MGHRA, CDR2 YSYEKL, per germline. The CDR3 loop is CASGWGGRGAFF. CDR3 DNA sequence: TGCGCCAGCGGGTGGGGGGGGCGAGGAGCTTTCTTT.

This clonotype was seen more than once but under ten times. V usage is TRBV6-1 and J usage is TRBJ2-6; D not resolved. From germline, CDR1 is MNHNS and CDR2 SASEGT. The CDR3 is 13 residues long. The V and J ends lost 8 bases and 2 bases respectively, with 7 bases between them. Here the CDR3 reads CASQSAGANVLTF. Here the CDR3 DNA reads TGTGCCAGCCAGTCCGCTGGGGCCAACGTCCTGACTTTC.

This clonotype came up many times. The gene calls are TRBV7-8 and TRBJ2-5; D is possibly TRBD2 (6 bases). Germline V gives CDR1 SGHVS, CDR2 FQNEAQ. CDR3 length equals 16 residues. V dropped 4 bases and J dropped 3 bases, with 18 bases sitting between them. CDR3 residues: CASSYRATGLKETQYF. Here the CDR3 DNA reads TGTGCCAGCAGCTATCGCGCAACGGGACTTAAAGAGACCCAGTACTTC.

Turning to this clonotype: Given a much more abundant clone one base away, this may be a read error. The V gene is TRBV6-2 or TRBV6-3, the J gene TRBJ2-5, with D perhaps TRBD2 (6 bases). Per the germline V gene, CDR1 is MNHEY and CDR2 is SVGEGT. The CDR3 length is 16 residues. In nucleotides, the CDR3 is TGTGCCGGCAGTCGCCCGTTTCCTAGCGAACAAGAGACCCAGTACTTC. Translated, it gives CAGSRPFPSEQETQYF.

This clonotype was detected many times. The J gene is TRBJ2-7, the V gene TRBV27; D could derive from TRBD1 or TRBD2 (6 bases each). This CDR3 comprises 13 residues. Germline CDR1 reads MNHEY; CDR2 reads SMNVEV (reference sequence). Trimming left V 6 bases short and J 1 base short, with 10 bases between. In DNA form, the CDR3 reads TGTGCCAGCAGCTTAGGGGGGTCCTACGAGCAGTACTTC. Amino acid sequence: CASSLGGSYEQYF.

This clonotype turned up a few times. A read error may be the cause here, since a much bigger clone is one base away. The chain joins TRBV20-1 to TRBJ1-3; D ambiguous. Germline V gives CDR1 DFQATT, CDR2 SNEGSKA (reference sequence). Between the trimmed V and J ends, which lost 3 bases and 0 bases, there was a span of 12 bases. The CDR3 runs 15 residues. The CDR3 DNA sequence: TGCAGTGCTAGTCGTAGATGGAGCTCTGGAAACACCATATATTTT. Residues: CSASRRWSSGNTIYF.

Many counts were recorded for this clonotype. The rearrangement uses TRBV12-3 or TRBV12-4 and TRBJ1-2, with D possibly TRBD1 on 6 matching bases. This CDR3 has 17 residues. Deletions cut 7 bases from V and 7 bases from J, with 28 bases between. The CDR3 loop is CASTPFLGGGASSGYTF. CDR3 DNA: TGTGCCAGCACCCCTTTTCTCGGAGGGGGGGCATCTAGTGGCTACACCTTC.

The table lists this clonotype with many counts. The CDR3 nucleotides read TGTGCCAGCAGTTTCACCGGGACAAGCACTGAAGCTTTCTTT. It encodes CASSFTGTSTEAFF. V usage is TRBV28 and J usage is TRBJ1-1, with a weak D call TRBD1 (6 bases). This CDR3 is built from 14 residues. Trimming took off 3 bases at V and 4 bases at J, with 12 bases between the two ends. The germline gives CDR1 MDHEN, CDR2 SYDVKM.

The V and J genes are TRBV20-1 and TRBJ2-1; 9 bases are a match to TRBD1. V dropped 1 base and J dropped 5; count of bases not matched to a gene: 0. The CDR3 is 13 amino acids. CDR1 DFQATT and CDR2 SNEGSKA come from the germline V gene (reference sequence). The CDR3 spells CSARGDRDNEQFF. The CDR3 DNA reads as TGCAGTGCTAGAGGGGACAGGGACAATGAGCAGTTCTTC.

This clonotype has at least ten counts. The V gene is TRBV5-4, the J gene TRBJ2-5, with no clear D. The CDR3 runs to 13 residues. V was clipped by 5 bases and J by 0 bases, with 8 bases between them. Germline V lookup: CDR1 SGHNT, CDR2 YYREEE (reference sequence). In DNA form, the CDR3 reads TGTGCCAGCAGTGTTCGGGACCAAGAGACCCAGTACTTC. Its protein product is CASSVRDQETQYF.

At least ten counts were recorded for this clonotype. The chain combines TRBV12-3 or TRBV12-4 with TRBJ1-1, with D possibly TRBD1 on 5 matching bases. The CDR3 has 17 amino acids. Trimming removed 5 bases at V and 0 bases at J, with 19 bases between. The CDR3, as DNA: TGTGCCAGCAGTACAAGACAGACTTGGGGCGTGAACACTGAAGCTTTCTTT. Protein sequence: CASSTRQTWGVNTEAFF.

There are many counts of this clonotype. V gene TRBV2 combines with J gene TRBJ2-2, with D perhaps assigned TRBD1 or TRBD2 (7 bases each). The CDR3 runs 15 residues. Trimming took off 4 bases at V and 3 bases at J, with 12 bases between the two ends. CDR1 SNHLY and CDR2 FYNNEI come from the germline V gene. This CDR3 is CASSVGGGDTGELFF. CDR3 in DNA: TGTGCCAGCAGTGTGGGAGGGGGCGACACCGGGGAGCTGTTTTTT. Full variable domain (missing parts from reference TRBV2 and TRBJ2-2): EPEVTQTPSHQVTQMGQEVILRCVPISNHLYFYWYRQILGQKVEFLVSFYNNEISEKSEIFDDQFSVERPDGSNFTLKIRSTKLEDSAMYFCASSVGGGDTGELFFGEGSRLTVL.

A word on this clonotype: A far larger clone is one nucleotide away, so this likely arose from a read error. CDR3 in DNA: TGTGCCAGCAGCTTGGGTCTAGGGGGCACCGGGGAGCTGTTTTTT. Protein sequence: CASSLGLGGTGELFF. This chain links TRBV5-4 with TRBJ2-2; maybe TRBD1 (6 bases). The ends were cut back, 0 bases at V and 4 bases at J, with 10 bases in the middle. CDR1 SGHNT and CDR2 YYREEE come from the germline V gene (reference sequence). This CDR3 spans 15 amino acids.

The V call is TRBV20-1, the J call TRBJ2-5; D unresolved. This CDR3 contains 16 residues. Germline V lookup: CDR1 DFQATT, CDR2 SNEGSKA (reference sequence). V lost 0 bases, J lost 3 bases, and 17 bases lay in between. The CDR3 DNA is TGCAGTGCTAGAGATTTGAGAGGACGAATAGAAGAGACCCAGTACTTC. As protein: CSARDLRGRIEETQYF.